Below are 29 T cell receptor beta chains sequenced from a single sample in a study of blood T cell repertoires in COVID-19. The data were produced by immunoSEQ multiplex PCR, yet TCRdb's version contains in-frame clones alone and is incomplete. The sample contains some 250,000 clones, approximately 85% of which appear only once. Sequences were obtained from PBMCs or T cells enriched from blood (not recorded which). The receptors stem from a woman aged 45-59 years who had recovered from COVID-19.

The J gene is TRBJ2-2, the V gene TRBV9; 7 bases are a match to TRBD2. The CDR3 has 15 residues. Germline V gives CDR1 SGDLS, CDR2 YYNGEE. The ends lost 2 bases at V and 5 bases at J; junction bases unmatched: 6. The DNA for the CDR3 is TGTGCCAGCAGCGTTGCGGGAGTGTCTACCGGGGAGCTGTTTTTT. Amino acids: CASSVAGVSTGELFF. Using reference TRBV9 and TRBJ2-2 for the parts outside the CDR3, the full variable domain is DSGVTQTPKHLITATGQRVTLRCSPRSGDLSVYWYQQSLDQGLQFLIQYYNGEERAKGNILERFSAQQFPDLHSELNLSSLELGDSALYFCASSVAGVSTGELFFGEGSRLTVL.

The chain joins TRBV5-4 to TRBJ2-7; D is unclear. Deletions cut 2 bases from V and 0 bases from J, with 12 bases between. This CDR3 comprises 15 residues. Germline V gene sequence: CDR1 SGHNT, CDR2 YYREEE (reference sequence). DNA for the CDR3: TGTGCCAGCAGCTTTGATTGGCACCCCTCCTACGAGCAGTACTTC. Its protein product is CASSFDWHPSYEQYF.

The chain recombines TRBV28 with TRBJ1-5; 7 nucleotides agree with TRBD1. Germline V gene sequence: CDR1 MDHEN, CDR2 SYDVKM. This CDR3 contains 18 residues. Germline trimming cut 5 bases from V and 0 bases from J; bases unmatched to any gene: 13. The CDR3 is CASSTYMGTAYSNQPQHF. For the CDR3, the DNA is TGTGCCAGCAGTACATACATGGGGACAGCTTATAGCAATCAGCCCCAGCATTTT.

This chain joins TRBV5-6 and TRBJ2-2; TRBD2 might be the D (6 bases). The CDR3 spans 19 residues. The V end was cut by 4 bases, the J end by 3 bases, with 25 bases between. CDR1 SGHDT and CDR2 YYEEEE come from the germline V gene. This chain's CDR3 is CASSPTSLALKADTGELFF. The CDR3 nucleotides read TGTGCCAGCAGCCCGACTAGTTTGGCCCTTAAGGCCGACACCGGGGAGCTGTTTTTT.

This chain links TRBV9 with TRBJ1-4; maybe TRBD1 (5 bases). V shed 0 bases and J shed 6 bases, with 12 bases lying between them. The germline V gene encodes CDR1 SGDLS and CDR2 YYNGEE. The CDR3 is 15 amino acids. CDR3 in amino acids: CASSVAVRVDEKLFF. The CDR3 region has the DNA TGTGCCAGCAGCGTAGCAGTCAGGGTCGATGAAAAACTGTTTTTT.

This clone is a singleton in its sample. This rearrangement joins TRBV28 to TRBJ1-1; possible D gene TRBD1, 6 bases. The CDR3 runs 15 residues. V lost 7 bases, J lost 2 bases, and 17 bases lay in between. Germline V CDR1 and CDR2: MDHEN, SYDVKM. As DNA, the CDR3 is TGTGCCAGCAATTGGGGAGACAGGCTTAACACTGAAGCTTTCTTT. Amino acid sequence: CASNWGDRLNTEAFF.

The chain has TRBV28 and TRBJ2-1, with 8 positions matching TRBD2. Germline V gene data show CDR1 as MDHEN and CDR2 as SYDVKM. The trim removed 8 bases at V and 3 bases at J, leaving 9 bases unmatched. The CDR3 spans 15 residues. CDR3 coding DNA: TGTGCCAGCGGAGAAGGGACTAGTAGCTACAATGAGCAGTTCTTC. Translation gives CASGEGTSSYNEQFF.

The chain combines TRBV15 with TRBJ2-6; a possible D gene is TRBD1 (6 bases). This CDR3 is built from 16 residues. V was clipped by 1 base and J by 4 bases, with 11 bases between them. Germline values: CDR1 LNHNV, CDR2 YYDKDF (reference sequence). The CDR3 nucleotides read TGTGCCACCAGCAGAGTCAGGGGCTCCGGGGCCAACGTCCTGACTTTC. Translation gives CATSRVRGSGANVLTF.

The V gene is TRBV12-5, the J gene TRBJ2-2; 10 bases map to TRBD1. The V gene end was trimmed by 5 bases and the J gene end by 5 bases; junction bases not matched to a gene: 11. Germline values: CDR1 LGHNT, CDR2 FRNRAP. This CDR3 has 17 amino acids. The CDR3 region is CASGPRLGQGITGELFF. DNA for the CDR3: TGTGCTAGTGGTCCTCGTTTGGGACAGGGGATAACCGGGGAGCTGTTTTTT.

The chain employs TRBV11-2 and TRBJ2-7; 10 bases agree with TRBD2. Losses at the gene ends were 5 bases for V and 2 bases for J; bases not matched to a gene: 6. Looked up from germline, CDR1 is SGHAT and CDR2 is FQNNGV. This CDR3 is 15 amino acids long. CDR3 sequence reads: CASSPSAGGPYEQYF. CDR3 nucleotide sequence: TGTGCCAGCAGCCCCTCAGCGGGAGGGCCCTACGAGCAGTACTTC.

This sequence joins TRBV19 and TRBJ1-6, with TRBD1 identical over 8 bases. J was trimmed by 8 bases and V by 9 bases; bases with no gene match: 3. CDR1 is LNHDA, CDR2 SQIVND, per germline (reference sequence). CDR3 length equals 12 residues. Here the CDR3 DNA reads TGTGCCAGCACAGGGGGAGATTCACCCCTCCACTTT. Translated: CASTGGDSPLHF.

The chain joins TRBV2 to TRBJ1-1; 8 bases are a match to TRBD1. Per germline, CDR1 SNHLY and CDR2 FYNNEI. V lost 5 bases, J lost 7 bases, and 3 bases stayed unmatched. The CDR3 covers 12 residues. Here the CDR3 DNA reads TGTGCCAGCAGTTTACAGGGGGTTGAAGCTTTCTTT. Protein product: CASSLQGVEAFF.

The J gene is TRBJ2-3, the V gene TRBV5-6, with D perhaps matching TRBD2 (5 bases). V lost 6 bases to trimming and J lost 4 bases, with 12 bases between them. Germline values: CDR1 SGHDT, CDR2 YYEEEE. This CDR3 region has 13 residues. The CDR3 loop is CASNEGGSDTQYF. CDR3 nucleotides: TGTGCCAGCAACGAGGGTGGATCAGATACGCAGTATTTT.

On this clone: Other DNA sequences within the sample encode an identical CDR3. The gene calls are TRBV12-3 or TRBV12-4 and TRBJ1-5; no clear D. The CDR3 totals 12 residues. V lost 5 bases, J lost 11 bases, and 13 bases lay in between. This CDR3 reads CASSRQASAQHF. CDR3 nucleotides: TGTGCCAGCAGTCGGCAGGCTTCGGCCCAGCATTTT.

This clone was seen just once. The chain couples TRBV27 to TRBJ2-1, with D tentatively TRBD2 (5 bases). The germline V gene has CDR1 MNHEY and CDR2 SMNVEV (reference sequence). Trimming removed 6 bases at V and 7 bases at J, with 13 bases between. The CDR3 consists of 13 residues. The CDR3 reads CASSPPSLNEQFF. CDR3 DNA: TGTGCCAGCAGCCCGCCTAGCCTTAATGAGCAGTTCTTC.

This clone has just one count. The chain joins TRBV7-2 to TRBJ2-1; TRBD2 might be the D (5 bases). Germline CDR1 is SGHTA and CDR2 is FQGNSA. The CDR3 is made up of 15 amino acids. The V end lost 3 bases, the J end lost 7 bases, and 16 bases lay between the germline ends. The CDR3 reads CASSFQIASPNEQFF. The CDR3 DNA sequence: TGTGCCAGCAGCTTTCAGATCGCTAGCCCGAATGAGCAGTTCTTC.

The gene calls are TRBV27 and TRBJ2-1, with 7 bases matching TRBD2. This CDR3 spans 14 amino acids. Germline V gives CDR1 MNHEY, CDR2 SMNVEV (reference sequence). The V segment lost 1 base and the J segment 7 bases; nucleotides outside the gene matches: 4. The CDR3 here is CASSLYLGGNEQFF. In DNA form, the CDR3 reads TGTGCCAGCAGTTTATATTTGGGAGGGAATGAGCAGTTCTTC.

The rearrangement links TRBV24-1 to TRBJ1-1; the D gene is possibly TRBD1 (5 bases). The CDR3 extends over 12 amino acids. The germline V gene has CDR1 KGHDR and CDR2 SFDVKD. Trimming removed 1 base from V and 8 bases from J, with 7 bases in between. CDR3 coding DNA: TGTGCCACCAGTGATTTCAGGGTCGAAGCTTTCTTT. Its translation: CATSDFRVEAFF.

The rearrangement joins TRBV30 to TRBJ1-3; D remains unclear. The V gene lost 5 bases and the J gene lost 3 bases, with 5 bases spanning the gap. Germline V CDR1 and CDR2: GTSNPN, SVGIG (reference sequence). This CDR3 region has 11 residues. The CDR3 DNA is TGTGCCTGGGGGTATGGAAACACCATATATTTT. It translates to CAWGYGNTIYF.

The rearrangement links TRBV9 to TRBJ1-3; the D gene is possibly TRBD1 (5 bases). V was pared by 3 bases and J by 8 bases, with 12 bases between. This CDR3 has 13 amino acids. In germline, CDR1 is SGDLS, CDR2 YYNGEE. The CDR3 DNA is TGTGCCAGCAGCGATAATCAGGGCGACACCATATATTTT. It encodes CASSDNQGDTIYF.

The V call is TRBV7-8, the J call TRBJ2-6; D unresolved. CDR1 SGHVS and CDR2 FQNEAQ come from the germline V gene. The CDR3 loop spans 17 amino acids. The V end was cut by 2 bases, the J end by 1 base, with 12 bases between. Here the CDR3 DNA reads TGTGCCAGCAGCTTACGAGGATTGCCGTCTGGGGCCAACGTCCTGACTTTC. Its translation is CASSLRGLPSGANVLTF.

The chain carries TRBV28 and TRBJ2-7; a weak D match, TRBD2 (5 bases). The CDR3 contains 14 residues. Trimming pared 6 bases from V and 4 bases from J, leaving 16 bases between. Germline V gene lookup returns CDR1 MDHEN and CDR2 SYDVKM. The CDR3 DNA reads TGTGCCAGCAGATTCTCGGGGTTGGGGTACGAGCAGTACTTC. It codes for CASRFSGLGYEQYF.

CDR3: CSASGPSGREGIVSAETQYF. In DNA form, the CDR3 reads TGCAGTGCTAGTGGGCCTAGCGGGAGAGAGGGTATTGTGTCTGCGGAGACCCAGTACTTC. This chain links TRBV20-1 with TRBJ2-5; 10 bases are a match to TRBD2. With V trimmed by 3 bases and J by 5 bases, 24 bases remained unmatched. Germline-derived CDR1 and CDR2 are DFQATT and SNEGSKA (reference sequence). This CDR3 spans 20 amino acids.

The J gene is TRBJ1-5, the V gene TRBV28, with 7 nucleotides matching TRBD1. The germline CDR1 and CDR2 sequences are MDHEN and SYDVKM. This CDR3 region has 16 residues. Trimming removed 3 bases from V and 2 bases from J; junction bases left unmatched: 7. CDR3 nucleotide sequence: TGTGCCAGCAGTTTGCCTGACAGGGTGGGCAATCAGCCCCAGCATTTT. This gives the protein CASSLPDRVGNQPQHF.

The chain combines TRBV29-1 with TRBJ1-4, with 10 bases matching TRBD1. CDR3 length: 15 amino acids. Per germline, CDR1 SQVTM and CDR2 ANQGSEA. J gave up 7 bases and V 4 bases, and 9 bases lay outside the gene matches. The CDR3 DNA follows: TGCAGCGTTGGGTGGTACGGGACAGGGGTTGAAAAACTGTTTTTT. It translates to CSVGWYGTGVEKLFF.

The V gene is TRBV3-1 (or the pseudogene TRBV3-2), the J gene TRBJ1-1; tentative D call: TRBD1 (5 bases). Germline CDR1 is LGHDT and CDR2 is YNNKEL (reference sequence). V lost 1 base and J 0 bases, leaving 15 bases between the germline ends. The CDR3 has 17 residues. This chain's CDR3 is CASSQAVRQTMNTEAFF. CDR3 sequence (DNA): TGTGCCAGCAGCCAAGCGGTTCGACAGACGATGAACACTGAAGCTTTCTTT.

The chain uses TRBV5-1 and TRBJ1-2, with 8 bases lining up with TRBD1. Germline CDR1 reads SGHRS; CDR2 reads YFSETQ. The CDR3 totals 13 residues. Trimming took 4 bases from V and 9 from J; bases not matched to a gene: 8. CDR3: CASSPGQGVRYTF. CDR3 sequence (DNA): TGCGCCAGCAGCCCTGGACAGGGAGTTCGCTACACCTTC.

CDR3 DNA: TGTGCCACCAGTGGTGGACAGGGGAGGGGATCATATGGCTACACCTTC. It codes for CATSGGQGRGSYGYTF. This chain uses TRBV24-1 with TRBJ1-2; 9 bases are shared with TRBD1. Trimming removed 5 bases from V and 5 bases from J; junction bases left unmatched: 11. Germline V lookup: CDR1 KGHDR, CDR2 SFDVKD. CDR3 size: 16 residues.

This clone showed up just a few times. The rearrangement joins TRBV27 to TRBJ2-3, with 12 nucleotides matching TRBD2. From germline, CDR1 is MNHEY and CDR2 SMNVEV (reference sequence). V dropped 9 bases and J dropped 1; count of bases not matched to a gene: 11. The CDR3 covers 17 residues. The chain's CDR3 is CASWRWTSGMGTDTQYF. The CDR3 coding sequence is TGTGCCAGTTGGCGGTGGACTAGCGGGATGGGCACAGATACGCAGTATTTT.